This T cell receptor beta chain appears in the sequencing data of a study of cytomegalovirus exposure and HLA in healthy donors. Sequencing was performed with immunoSEQ multiplex PCR; in TCRdb, only in-frame clones are kept and a portion is missing. The sample lists about 110,000 clones, approximately 94% occurring once. The sequence derives from a woman under 30 in good health and CMV-seronegative. Material for sequencing was PBMCs.

The CDR3 nucleotides read TGTGCCAGCAGTTTAAGCGACAGGGCACTTAGCAATCAGCCCCAGCATTTT. It specifies CASSLSDRALSNQPQHF. V is TRBV28 and J is TRBJ1-5, with 7 bases identical to TRBD1. The V gene's germline CDR1 is MDHEN and CDR2 SYDVKM. After removal of 2 bases from V and 0 bases from J, the junction contained 7 bases not matched to a gene. The CDR3 spans 17 residues.